The text below deals with one T cell receptor (beta chain). Antigen unknown. The data originate from a study of T cell responses to AZD1222 COVID-19 vaccine. Study-wide findings and caveats: There were vaccine-associated CD4 TCRs across spike, dominant at 160-218 and 743-854. Clonal diversity was possibly underestimated; the donors were predominantly white British and more often female.

Second doses that came at about 4 or about 12 weeks were put together. Sequencing was performed with immunoSEQ multiplex PCR; in TCRdb, only in-frame clones are kept and a portion is missing. The sample yields around 190,000 clones, around 94% seen once. This CDR3 comprises 13 residues. The ends were cut back, 3 bases at V and 4 bases at J, with 12 bases in the middle. CDR1 SQVTM and CDR2 ANQGSEA come from the germline V gene. This clonotype was obtained from an adult who received the AZD1222 COVID-19 vaccine. Source: peripheral blood, taken 28 days after the second AZD1222 dose. The rearrangement joins TRBV29-1 to TRBJ2-5; D gene uncertain. CDR3 amino acids: CSVERLGPETQYF. CDR3 coding DNA: TGCAGCGTTGAGAGGTTGGGCCCAGAGACCCAGTACTTC.